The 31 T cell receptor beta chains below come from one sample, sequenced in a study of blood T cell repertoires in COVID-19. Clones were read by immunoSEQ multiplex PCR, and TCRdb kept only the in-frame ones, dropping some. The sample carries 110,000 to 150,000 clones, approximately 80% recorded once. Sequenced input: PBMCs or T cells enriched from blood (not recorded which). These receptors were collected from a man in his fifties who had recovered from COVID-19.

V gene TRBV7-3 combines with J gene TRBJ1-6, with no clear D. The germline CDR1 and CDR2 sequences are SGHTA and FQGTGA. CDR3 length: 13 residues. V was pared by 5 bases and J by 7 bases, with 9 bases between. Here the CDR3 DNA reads TGTGCCAGCAGCCGAGGTGCAAATTCACCCCTCCACTTT. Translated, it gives CASSRGANSPLHF.

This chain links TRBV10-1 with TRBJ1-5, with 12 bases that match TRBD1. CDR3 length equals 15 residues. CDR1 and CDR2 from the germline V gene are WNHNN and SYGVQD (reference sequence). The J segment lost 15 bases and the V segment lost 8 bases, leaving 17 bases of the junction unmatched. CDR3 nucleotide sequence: TGCGCCAGCGGCGGGGTCCCGGGACAGGGGGCGAAAGGGCATTTT. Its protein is CASGGVPGQGAKGHF.

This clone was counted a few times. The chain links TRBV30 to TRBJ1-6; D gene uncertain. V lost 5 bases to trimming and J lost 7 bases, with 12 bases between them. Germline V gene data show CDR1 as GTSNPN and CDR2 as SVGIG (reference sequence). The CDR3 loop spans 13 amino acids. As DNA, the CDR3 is TGTGCCTGGGCGGGCCGCGGGAATTCACCCCTCCACTTT. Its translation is CAWAGRGNSPLHF. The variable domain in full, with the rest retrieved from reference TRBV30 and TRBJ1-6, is SQTIHQWPATLVQPVGSPLSLECTVEGTSNPNLYWYRQAAGRGLQLLFYSVGIGQISSEVPQNLSASRPQDRQFILSSKKLLLSDSGFYLCAWAGRGNSPLHFGNGTRLTVT.

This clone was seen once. The CDR3 DNA sequence: TGTGCCAGCAGCTTAGTGAGGAGTGAGGGGAACACCGGGGAGCTGTTTTTT. Translating it yields CASSLVRSEGNTGELFF. The rearrangement uses TRBV7-2 and TRBJ2-2; possibly TRBD2 for D (5 bases). The CDR3 is 17 residues long. CDR1 and CDR2 (germline): SGHTA, FQGNSA. Trimming took 1 base from V and 1 from J, leaving 13 bases between them.

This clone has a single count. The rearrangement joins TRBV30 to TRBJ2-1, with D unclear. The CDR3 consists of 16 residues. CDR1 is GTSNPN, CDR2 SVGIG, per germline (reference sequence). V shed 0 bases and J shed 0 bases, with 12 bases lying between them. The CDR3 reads CAWSVSAFSSYNEQFF. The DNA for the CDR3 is TGTGCCTGGAGTGTATCAGCGTTTAGCTCCTACAATGAGCAGTTCTTC.

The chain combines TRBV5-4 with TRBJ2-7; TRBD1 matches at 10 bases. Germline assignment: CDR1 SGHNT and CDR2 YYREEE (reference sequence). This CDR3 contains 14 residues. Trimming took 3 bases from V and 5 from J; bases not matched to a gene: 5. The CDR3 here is CASSSRDRGHEQYF. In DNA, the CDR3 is TGTGCCAGCAGCTCACGGGACAGGGGCCACGAGCAGTACTTC.

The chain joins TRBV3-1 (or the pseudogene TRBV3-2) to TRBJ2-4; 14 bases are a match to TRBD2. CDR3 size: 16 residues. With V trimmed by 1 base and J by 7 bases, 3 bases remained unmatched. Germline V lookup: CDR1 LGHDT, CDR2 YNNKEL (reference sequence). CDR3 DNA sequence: TGTGCCAGCAGCCAAGGGACTAGCGGGGGGCGGAACATTCAGTACTTC. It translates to CASSQGTSGGRNIQYF.

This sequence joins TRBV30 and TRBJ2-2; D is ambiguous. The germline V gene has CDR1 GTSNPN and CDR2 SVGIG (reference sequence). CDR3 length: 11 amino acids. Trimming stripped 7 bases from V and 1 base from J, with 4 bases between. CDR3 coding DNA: TGTGCCTCCGGGAACACCGGGGAGCTGTTTTTT. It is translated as CASGNTGELFF.

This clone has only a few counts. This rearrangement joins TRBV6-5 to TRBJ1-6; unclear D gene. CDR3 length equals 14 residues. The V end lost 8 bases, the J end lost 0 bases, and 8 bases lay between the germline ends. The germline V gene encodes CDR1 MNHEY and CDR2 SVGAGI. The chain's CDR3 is CASRRSSYNSPLHF. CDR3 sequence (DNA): TGTGCCAGCCGGAGGAGCTCCTATAATTCACCCCTCCACTTT.

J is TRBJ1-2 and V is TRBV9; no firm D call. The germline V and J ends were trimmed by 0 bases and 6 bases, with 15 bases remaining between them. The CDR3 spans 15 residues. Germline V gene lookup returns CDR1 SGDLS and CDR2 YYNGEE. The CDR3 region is CASSVGAEGSHGYTF. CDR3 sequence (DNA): TGTGCCAGCAGCGTAGGGGCGGAGGGTTCCCATGGCTACACCTTC.

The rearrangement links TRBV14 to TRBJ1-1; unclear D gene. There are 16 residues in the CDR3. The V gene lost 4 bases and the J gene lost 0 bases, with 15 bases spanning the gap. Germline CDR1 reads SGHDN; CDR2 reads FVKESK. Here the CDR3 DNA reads TGTGCCAGCAGCCCAATAGGTGGGCCGATGAACACTGAAGCTTTCTTT. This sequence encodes CASSPIGGPMNTEAFF.

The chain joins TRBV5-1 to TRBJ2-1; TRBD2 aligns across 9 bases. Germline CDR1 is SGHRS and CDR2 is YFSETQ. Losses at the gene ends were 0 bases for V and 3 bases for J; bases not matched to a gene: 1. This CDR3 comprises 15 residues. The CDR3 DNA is TGCGCCAGCAGCTTGGGCGGGGGGGACTACAATGAGCAGTTCTTC. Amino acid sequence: CASSLGGGDYNEQFF.

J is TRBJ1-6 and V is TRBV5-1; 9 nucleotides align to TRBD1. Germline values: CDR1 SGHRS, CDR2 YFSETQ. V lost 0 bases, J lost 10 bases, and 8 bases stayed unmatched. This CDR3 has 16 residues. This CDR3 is CASSLGVGQGQSPLHF. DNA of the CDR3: TGCGCCAGCAGCTTGGGGGTGGGACAGGGTCAATCACCCCTCCACTTT. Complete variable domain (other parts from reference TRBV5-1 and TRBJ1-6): KAGVTQTPRYLIKTRGQQVTLSCSPISGHRSVSWYQQTPGQGLQFLFEYFSETQRNKGNFPGRFSGRQFSNSRSEMNVSTLELGDSALYLCASSLGVGQGQSPLHFGNGTRLTVT.

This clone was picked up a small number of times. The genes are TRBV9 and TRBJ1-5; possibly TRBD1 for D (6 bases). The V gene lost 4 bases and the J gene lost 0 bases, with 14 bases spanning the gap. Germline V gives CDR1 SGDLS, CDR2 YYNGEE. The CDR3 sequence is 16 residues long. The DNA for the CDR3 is TGTGCCAGCAGCCCAGGGGAGTTTAATAGCAATCAGCCCCAGCATTTT. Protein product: CASSPGEFNSNQPQHF.

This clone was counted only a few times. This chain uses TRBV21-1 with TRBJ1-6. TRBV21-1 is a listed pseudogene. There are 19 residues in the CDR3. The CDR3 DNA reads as TGTGCCAGCAGCAAAGATGGACTTCGTGACCAGCCGGGGGGTTCACCCCTCCACTTT. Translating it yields CASSKDGLRDQPGGSPLHF.

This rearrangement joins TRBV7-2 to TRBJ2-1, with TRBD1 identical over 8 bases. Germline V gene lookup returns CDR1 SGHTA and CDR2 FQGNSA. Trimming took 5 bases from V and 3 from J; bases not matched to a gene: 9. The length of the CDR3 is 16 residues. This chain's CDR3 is CASSPPDREVYNEQFF. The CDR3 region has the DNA TGTGCCAGCAGCCCTCCGGACAGGGAGGTCTACAATGAGCAGTTCTTC.

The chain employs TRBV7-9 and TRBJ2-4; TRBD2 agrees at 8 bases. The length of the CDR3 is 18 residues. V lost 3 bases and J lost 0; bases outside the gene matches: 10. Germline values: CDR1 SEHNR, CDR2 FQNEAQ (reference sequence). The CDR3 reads CASSFSSGGEAAKNIQYF. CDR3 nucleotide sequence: TGTGCCAGCAGCTTTTCCTCCGGGGGGGAGGCAGCCAAAAACATTCAGTACTTC.

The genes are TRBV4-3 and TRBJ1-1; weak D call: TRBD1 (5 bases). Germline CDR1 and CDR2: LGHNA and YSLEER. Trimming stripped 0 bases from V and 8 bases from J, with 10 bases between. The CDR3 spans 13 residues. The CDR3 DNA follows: TGCGCCAGCAGCCAAGATCAGGGTTTCGAAGCTTTCTTT. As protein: CASSQDQGFEAFF.

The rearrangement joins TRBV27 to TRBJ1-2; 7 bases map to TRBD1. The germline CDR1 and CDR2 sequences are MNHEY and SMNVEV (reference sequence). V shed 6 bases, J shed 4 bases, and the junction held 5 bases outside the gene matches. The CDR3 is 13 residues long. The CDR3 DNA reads TGTGCCAGCAGACCACAGGGGCCCTATGGCTACACCTTC. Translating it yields CASRPQGPYGYTF.

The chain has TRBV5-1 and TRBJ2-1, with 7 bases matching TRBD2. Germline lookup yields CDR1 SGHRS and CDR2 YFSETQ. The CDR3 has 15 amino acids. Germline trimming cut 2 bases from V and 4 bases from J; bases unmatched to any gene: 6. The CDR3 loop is CASSLSGGKYNEQFF. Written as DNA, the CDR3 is TGCGCCAGCAGCTTATCCGGGGGGAAATACAATGAGCAGTTCTTC.

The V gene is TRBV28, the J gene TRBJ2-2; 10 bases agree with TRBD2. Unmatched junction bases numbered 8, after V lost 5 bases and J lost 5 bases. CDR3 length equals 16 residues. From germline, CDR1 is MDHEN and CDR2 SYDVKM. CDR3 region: CASSTLAGVGTGELFF. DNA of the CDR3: TGTGCCAGCAGTACCCTAGCGGGGGTCGGGACCGGGGAGCTGTTTTTT.

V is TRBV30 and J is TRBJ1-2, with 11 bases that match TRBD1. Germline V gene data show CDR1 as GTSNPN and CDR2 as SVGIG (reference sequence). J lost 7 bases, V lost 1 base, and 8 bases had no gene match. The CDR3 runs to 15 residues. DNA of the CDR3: TGTGCCTGGAGTGATTCGGACAGGGGGCCATTTGGCTACACCTTC. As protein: CAWSDSDRGPFGYTF. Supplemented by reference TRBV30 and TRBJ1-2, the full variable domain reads SQTIHQWPATLVQPVGSPLSLECTVEGTSNPNLYWYRQAAGRGLQLLFYSVGIGQISSEVPQNLSASRPQDRQFILSSKKLLLSDSGFYLCAWSDSDRGPFGYTFGSGTRLTVV.

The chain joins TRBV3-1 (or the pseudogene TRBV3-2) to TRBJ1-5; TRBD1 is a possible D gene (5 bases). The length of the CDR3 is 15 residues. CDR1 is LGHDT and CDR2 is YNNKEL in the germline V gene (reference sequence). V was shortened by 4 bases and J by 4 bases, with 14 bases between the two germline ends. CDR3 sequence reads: CASSPGGGRNQPQHF. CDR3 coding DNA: TGTGCCAGCAGCCCGGGGGGGGGTCGAAATCAGCCCCAGCATTTT.

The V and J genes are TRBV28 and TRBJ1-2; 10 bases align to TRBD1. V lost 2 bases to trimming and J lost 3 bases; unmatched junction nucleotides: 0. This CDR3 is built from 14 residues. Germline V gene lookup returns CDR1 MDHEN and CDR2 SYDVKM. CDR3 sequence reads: CASSLGTGDYGYTF. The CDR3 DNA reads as TGTGCCAGCAGTTTAGGGACAGGGGACTATGGCTACACCTTC.

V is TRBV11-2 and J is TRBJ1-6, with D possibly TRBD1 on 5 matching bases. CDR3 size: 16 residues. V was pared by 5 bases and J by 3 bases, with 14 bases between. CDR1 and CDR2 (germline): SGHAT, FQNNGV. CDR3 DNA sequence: TGTGCCAGCAGCACCCGGAGGGGCGACTATAATTCACCCCTCCACTTT. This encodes CASSTRRGDYNSPLHF.

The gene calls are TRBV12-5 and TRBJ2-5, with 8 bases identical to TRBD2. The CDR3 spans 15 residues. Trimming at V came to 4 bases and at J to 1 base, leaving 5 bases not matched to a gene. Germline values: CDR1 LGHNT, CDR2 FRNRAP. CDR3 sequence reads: CASGSGTSAQETQYF. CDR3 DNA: TGTGCTAGTGGTTCCGGGACTAGTGCCCAAGAGACCCAGTACTTC. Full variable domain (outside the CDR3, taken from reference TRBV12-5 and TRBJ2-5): DARVTQTPRHKVTEMGQEVTMRCQPILGHNTVFWYRQTMMQGLELLAYFRNRAPLDDSGMPKDRFSAEMPDATLATLKIQPSEPRDSAVYFCASGSGTSAQETQYFGPGTRLLVL.

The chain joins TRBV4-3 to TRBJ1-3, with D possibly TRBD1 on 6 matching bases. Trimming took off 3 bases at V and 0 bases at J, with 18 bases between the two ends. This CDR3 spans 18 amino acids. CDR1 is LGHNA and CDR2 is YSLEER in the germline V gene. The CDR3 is CASSQFIQGVNSGNTIYF. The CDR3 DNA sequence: TGCGCCAGCAGCCAGTTCATACAGGGAGTTAACTCTGGAAACACCATATATTTT.

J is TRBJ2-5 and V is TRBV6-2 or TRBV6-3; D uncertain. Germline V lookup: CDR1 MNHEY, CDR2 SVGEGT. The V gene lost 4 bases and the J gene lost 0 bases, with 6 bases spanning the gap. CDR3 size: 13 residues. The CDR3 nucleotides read TGTGCCAGCAGTTTGGAGTACCAAGAGACCCAGTACTTC. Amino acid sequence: CASSLEYQETQYF.

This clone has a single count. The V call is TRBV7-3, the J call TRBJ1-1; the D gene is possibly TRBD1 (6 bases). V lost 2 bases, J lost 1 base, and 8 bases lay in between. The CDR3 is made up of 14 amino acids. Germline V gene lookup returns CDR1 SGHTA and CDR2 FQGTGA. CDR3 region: CASSLQGPNTEAFF. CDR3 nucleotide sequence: TGTGCCAGCAGCTTACAGGGGCCGAACACTGAAGCTTTCTTT.

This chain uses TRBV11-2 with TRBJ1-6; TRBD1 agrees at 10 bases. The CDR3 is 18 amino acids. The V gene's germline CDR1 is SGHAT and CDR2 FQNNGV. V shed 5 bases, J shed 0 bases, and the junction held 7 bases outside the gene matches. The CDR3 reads CASSRRTGGSSYNSPLHF. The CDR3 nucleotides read TGTGCCAGCAGCCGTCGGACAGGGGGGAGCTCCTATAATTCACCCCTCCACTTT. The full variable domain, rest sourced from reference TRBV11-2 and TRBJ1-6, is EAGVAQSPRYKIIEKRQSVAFWCNPISGHATLYWYQQILGQGPKLLIQFQNNGVVDDSQLPKDRFSAERLKGVDSTLKIQPAKLEDSAVYLCASSRRTGGSSYNSPLHFGNGTRLTVT.

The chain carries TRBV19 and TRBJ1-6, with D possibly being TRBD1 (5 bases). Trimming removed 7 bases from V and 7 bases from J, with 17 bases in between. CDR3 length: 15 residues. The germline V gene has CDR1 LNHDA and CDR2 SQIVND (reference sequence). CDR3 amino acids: CASTQNTGANSPLHF. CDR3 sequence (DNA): TGTGCCAGTACCCAAAACACAGGAGCCAATTCACCCCTCCACTTT.